In this sample, the clone carrying this T cell receptor (beta chain) is medium-sized. What it binds is not known. The sample comes from a study of siplizumab effects on memory and regulatory T cells. Germline CDR1 is LNHDA and CDR2 is SQIVND (reference sequence). Between the trimmed V and J ends, which lost 1 base and 5 bases, there was a span of 8 bases. The CDR3 loop spans 13 amino acids. Using immunoSEQ multiplex PCR, the repertoire was profiled, and TCRdb retains in-frame clones only, with some absent. Of about 7,800 clones listed, about 35% are singletons. A 37°C coculture lasting 6 to 7 days was applied to the mixed lymphocyte reaction cells. General study results and limits: In unstimulated cells, naive T cells appeared more diverse than memory T cells and seemed major alloresponse contributors.

The origin of this receptor is a human donor in good health; the cells came from an allogeneic mixed lymphocyte reaction. Specimen: CFSE-low (dividing) CD8+ T cells sorted from an allogeneic mixed lymphocyte reaction. The gene calls are TRBV19 and TRBJ2-5; TRBD2 is a possible D gene (5 bases). Written as DNA, the CDR3 is TGTGCCAGTAGTATAGGGAGGTCGGAGACCCAGTACTTC. Residues: CASSIGRSETQYF.